This T cell receptor (beta chain) was captured in a study of radiotherapy plus CTLA-4 blockade in lung cancer. The study's findings and limits: Expansion of tumor-derived TCR clones was observed in blood after radiotherapy plus ipilimumab.

This CDR3 has 16 residues. In germline, CDR1 is SGHDN, CDR2 FVKESK. Deletions cut 6 bases from V and 5 bases from J, with 19 bases between. Data came from immunoSEQ multiplex PCR; TCRdb stores just in-frame clones and leaves some out. The table has over 14,000 clones, around 87% seen once. As regards this clone: Its target is not known.

The chain couples TRBV14 to TRBJ2-2; TRBD1 is a possible D gene (6 bases). The sequenced sample was peripheral blood, obtained from a patient treated with radiotherapy plus ipilimumab. The clonotype originates from a human donor with non-small cell lung cancer that progressed on radiotherapy plus ipilimumab. Some clones in this sample may be carry-over from other donors' samples. Here the CDR3 DNA reads TGTGCCAGCAGTACTATCCGACTAACAGGGACCGGGGAGCTGTTTTTT. Residues: CASSTIRLTGTGELFF.